These 4 T cell receptor beta chains originate from one sample sequenced in a study of CD8 T cells in ankylosing spondylitis. MiXCR, applied by TCRdb to the 5' RACE reads, yields one record per CDR3 protein. The profile shows fewer than 250,000 distinct CDR3 sequences, more than 9% of them singletons. Sequencing was carried out using blood, either unsorted or a sorted T cell fraction (not recorded which). The receptors were gathered from a male donor with ankylosing spondylitis or in good health (not recorded which).

This clonotype came up a few times. This chain links TRBV5-1 with TRBJ2-5, with D possibly TRBD1 on 6 matching bases. In germline, CDR1 is SGHRS, CDR2 YFSETQ. Trimming cost V 0 bases and J 7 bases, with 16 bases left between them. This CDR3 is 15 amino acids long. CDR3 protein: CASSLAGVISGTQYF. The CDR3 region has the DNA TGCGCCAGCAGCTTGGCAGGGGTCATATCAGGGACCCAGTACTTC.

This clonotype was seen at least ten times. The V gene is TRBV12-5, the J gene TRBJ2-3; 8 nucleotides agree with TRBD2. This CDR3 contains 16 residues. Germline CDR1 LGHNT, CDR2 FRNRAP. V shed 6 bases, J shed 4 bases, and the junction held 12 bases outside the gene matches. CDR3 DNA sequence: TGTGCTAGTGGGCCCGGGGGGACTAGTGCTGCAGATACGCAGTATTTT. Protein product: CASGPGGTSAADTQYF.

The chain employs TRBV5-1 and TRBJ2-5; D gene unclear. The V gene's germline CDR1 is SGHRS and CDR2 YFSETQ. The CDR3 covers 14 residues. V was cut by 1 base and J by 2 bases, with 9 bases left in between. In DNA, the CDR3 is TGCGCCAGCAGCTTGCGTGCCCGTCAAGAGACCCAGTACTTC. Amino acids: CASSLRARQETQYF. The complete variable domain, with remaining parts taken from reference TRBV5-1 and TRBJ2-5, reads KAGVTQTPRYLIKTRGQQVTLSCSPISGHRSVSWYQQTPGQGLQFLFEYFSETQRNKGNFPGRFSGRQFSNSRSEMNVSTLELGDSALYLCASSLRARQETQYFGPGTRLLVL.

This clonotype has a count of ten or more. The CDR3 DNA reads as TGTGCCAGCAGTGAATTAGAGGGGGGGGCGGATACGCAGTATTTT. It specifies CASSELEGGADTQYF. J is TRBJ2-3 and V is TRBV6-1; D might be TRBD2 (7 bases). V was cut by 2 bases and J by 6 bases, with 15 bases left in between. CDR1 MNHNS and CDR2 SASEGT come from the germline V gene. This CDR3 region has 15 residues.